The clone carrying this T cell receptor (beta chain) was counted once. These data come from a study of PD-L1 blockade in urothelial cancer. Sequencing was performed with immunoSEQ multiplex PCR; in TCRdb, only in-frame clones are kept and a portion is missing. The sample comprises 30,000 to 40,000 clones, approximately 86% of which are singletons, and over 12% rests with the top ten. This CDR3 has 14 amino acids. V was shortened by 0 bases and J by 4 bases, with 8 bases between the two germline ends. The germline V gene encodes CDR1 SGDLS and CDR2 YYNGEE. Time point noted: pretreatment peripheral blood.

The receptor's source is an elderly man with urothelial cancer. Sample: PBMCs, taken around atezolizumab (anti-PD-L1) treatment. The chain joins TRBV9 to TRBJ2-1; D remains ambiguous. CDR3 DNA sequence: TGTGCCAGCAGCGTAGGTCTGAGTTACAATGAGCAGTTCTTC. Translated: CASSVGLSYNEQFF.